The rows below give T cell receptor beta chains drawn from one sample of a study of molecular identifiers for immune sequencing clone quantification. TCRdb independently ran MiXCR on the PCR reads; one entry per CDR3 protein. The sample holds under 600,000 distinct CDR3 sequences, 20% to 25% seen once. Sequenced material: naive CD8+ T cells from blood, with Jurkat cell RNA spiked in. Receptor source: a human donor in good health. Some libraries in this study had Jurkat cell RNA spiked in. Both conserved end residues are part of each CDR3. The D gene is left open where the match is weak. Clone sizes are given selectively: once, few, many, or a class where the clone is expanded.

len: 17
abundance: .
d_gene: TRBD2
j_gene: TRBJ2-4
v_gene: TRBV7-9
CDR3aa: CASSPGGEGEAKNIQYF
CDR3nt: TGTGCCAGCAGCCCGGGGGGGGAGGGTGAGGCCAAAAACATTCAGTACTTC

len: 15
abundance: .
d_gene: .
j_gene: TRBJ2-7
v_gene: TRBV19
CDR3aa: CASSISQGYSYEQYF
CDR3nt: TGTGCCAGTAGTATCTCTCAGGGCTACTCCTACGAGCAGTACTTC

len: 13
abundance: many
d_gene: .
j_gene: TRBJ2-2
v_gene: TRBV6-2/TRBV6-3
CDR3aa: CASSYLLTGELFF
CDR3nt: TGTGCCAGCAGCTATCTCCTGACCGGGGAGCTGTTTTTT

len: 12
abundance: many
d_gene: .
j_gene: TRBJ2-2
v_gene: TRBV29-1
CDR3aa: CSVPGPTGELFF
CDR3nt: TGCAGCGTTCCAGGTCCCACCGGGGAGCTGTTTTTT

len: 16
abundance: few
d_gene: .
j_gene: TRBJ2-3
v_gene: TRBV9
CDR3aa: CASSAPGTHAADTQYF
CDR3nt: TGTGCCAGCAGCGCACCCGGGACCCATGCGGCAGATACGCAGTATTTT

len: 14
abundance: many
d_gene: .
j_gene: TRBJ1-5
v_gene: TRBV6-1
CDR3aa: CASGWSGDGQPQHF
CDR3nt: TGTGCCAGCGGGTGGAGTGGGGATGGTCAGCCCCAGCATTTT

len: 19
abundance: few
d_gene: TRBD1
j_gene: TRBJ1-5
v_gene: TRBV24-1
CDR3aa: CATSDVPGQGIISNQPQHF
CDR3nt: TGTGCCACCAGTGATGTACCGGGACAGGGGATTATTAGCAATCAGCCCCAGCATTTT

len: 15
abundance: few
d_gene: TRBD1
j_gene: TRBJ1-1
v_gene: TRBV4-3
CDR3aa: CASSQDGTGGTEAFF
CDR3nt: TGCGCCAGCAGCCAAGACGGGACAGGGGGCACTGAAGCTTTCTTT

len: 17
abundance: .
d_gene: TRBD2
j_gene: TRBJ2-7
v_gene: TRBV3-1
CDR3aa: CASSQESVAGEAYEQYF
CDR3nt: TGCGCCAGCAGCCAAGAATCCGTAGCGGGAGAAGCCTACGAGCAGTACTTC

len: 12
abundance: many
d_gene: .
j_gene: TRBJ2-1
v_gene: TRBV7-9
CDR3aa: CASSEGDNEQFF
CDR3nt: TGTGCCAGCAGCGAAGGGGACAATGAGCAGTTCTTC

len: 14
abundance: many
d_gene: .
j_gene: TRBJ2-2
v_gene: TRBV5-4
CDR3aa: CASSLRGNTGELFF
CDR3nt: TGTGCCAGCAGCTTGAGGGGGAACACCGGGGAGCTGTTTTTT